This entry lists 29 T cell receptor beta chains sequenced from one sample in a study of cytomegalovirus exposure and HLA in healthy donors. Researchers ran the PCR with 60 Vbeta and 13 Jbeta primers. The method was immunoSEQ multiplex PCR; TCRdb's version includes in-frame clones alone and lacks a portion of them. The sample consists of around 50,000 clones, around three quarters of them appearing once. Sequencing input: PBMCs. The receptor source for this set is a man younger than 45 in good health and CMV-seropositive.

V is TRBV5-6 and J is TRBJ1-1, with TRBD1 matching 9 bases. The CDR3 has 15 amino acids. V trimming: 4 bases; J trimming: 7 bases; junction bases outside the gene matches: 11. CDR1 and CDR2 (germline): SGHDT, YYEEEE. The CDR3 here is CASSPLGTGKIEAFF. In nucleotides, the CDR3 is TGTGCCAGCAGCCCTTTAGGGACAGGGAAGATTGAAGCTTTCTTT.

The chain carries TRBV25-1 and TRBJ1-4, with 7 bases identical to TRBD1. The CDR3 contains 13 residues. Per the germline V gene, CDR1 is MGHDK and CDR2 is SYGVNS. V lost 4 bases and J lost 7; bases outside the gene matches: 3. The CDR3 is CASSAGGPEKLFF. DNA of the CDR3: TGTGCCAGCAGTGCAGGGGGTCCTGAAAAACTGTTTTTT.

The chain has TRBV9 and TRBJ1-1; 8 bases match TRBD1. Losses at the gene ends were 3 bases for V and 4 bases for J; bases not matched to a gene: 8. The CDR3 runs 15 residues. CDR1 is SGDLS and CDR2 is YYNGEE in the germline V gene. CDR3 region: CASSASGGGGTEAFF. Written as DNA, the CDR3 is TGTGCCAGCAGCGCGTCAGGGGGCGGTGGCACTGAAGCTTTCTTT.

The chain couples TRBV9 to TRBJ2-3, with 9 bases identical to TRBD1. This CDR3 has 15 amino acids. Trimming cost V 4 bases and J 6 bases; bases outside gene matches: 9. Germline CDR1 SGDLS, CDR2 YYNGEE. Here the CDR3 reads CASSTGQGLADTQYF. CDR3 coding DNA: TGTGCCAGCAGCACCGGACAGGGGTTAGCGGATACGCAGTATTTT.

V usage is TRBV7-6 and J usage is TRBJ2-5; tentative D call: TRBD2 (6 bases). V was shortened by 1 base and J by 1 base, with 10 bases between the two germline ends. Germline CDR1 is SGHVS and CDR2 is FNYEAQ. The CDR3 spans 15 residues. The CDR3 is CASSLVPGGQETQYF. The CDR3 DNA reads TGTGCCAGCAGCTTAGTCCCCGGGGGCCAAGAGACCCAGTACTTC.

The chain recombines TRBV7-9 with TRBJ2-7; D perhaps matches TRBD2 (5 bases). Between the trimmed V and J ends, which lost 5 bases and 3 bases, there was a span of 17 bases. Germline assignment: CDR1 SEHNR and CDR2 FQNEAQ (reference sequence). This CDR3 region has 15 residues. The CDR3 DNA reads TGTGCCAGCAGCCCCCCGCGGGTTGAGGGCTACGAGCAGTACTTC. It codes for CASSPPRVEGYEQYF.

V and J are TRBV5-8 and TRBJ2-7; D not certain. Germline V lookup: CDR1 SGHTS, CDR2 YDEGEE. V was cut by 4 bases and J by 0 bases, with 8 bases left in between. CDR3 size: 13 residues. This CDR3 reads CASSRGYSYEQYF. The CDR3 DNA is TGTGCCAGCAGCCGAGGATACTCCTACGAGCAGTACTTC.

This chain connects TRBV5-1 to TRBJ1-2; D gene unclear. This CDR3 spans 14 amino acids. The germline V gene has CDR1 SGHRS and CDR2 YFSETQ. Trimming cost V 4 bases and J 3 bases, with 13 bases left between them. DNA for the CDR3: TGCGCCAGCAGCATCGAGGGCACCGACTATGGCTACACCTTC. Its protein is CASSIEGTDYGYTF.

The rearrangement links TRBV5-1 to TRBJ2-7, with 8 bases identical to TRBD1. The CDR3 totals 16 residues. The V gene's germline CDR1 is SGHRS and CDR2 YFSETQ. The ends lost 0 bases at V and 5 bases at J; junction bases unmatched: 10. The CDR3, as DNA: TGCGCCAGCAGCTTGGATTGGACAGGGATTAGTAACGAGCAGTACTTC. It specifies CASSLDWTGISNEQYF. The entire variable domain, with the rest obtained from reference TRBV5-1 and TRBJ2-7, is as follows: KAGVTQTPRYLIKTRGQQVTLSCSPISGHRSVSWYQQTPGQGLQFLFEYFSETQRNKGNFPGRFSGRQFSNSRSEMNVSTLELGDSALYLCASSLDWTGISNEQYFGPGTRLTVT.

In this sample, this clone turned up a few times. The chain has TRBV6-4 and TRBJ2-3, with TRBD2 identical over 8 bases. V shed 0 bases, J shed 4 bases, and the junction held 0 bases outside the gene matches. This CDR3 spans 14 amino acids. Looked up from germline, CDR1 is MRHNA and CDR2 is SNTAGT. The CDR3 region is CASSDSSGADTQYF. The CDR3 nucleotides read TGTGCCAGCAGTGACTCTAGCGGGGCAGATACGCAGTATTTT.

The genes are TRBV18 and TRBJ1-1; possibly TRBD1 for D (6 bases). V was cut by 2 bases and J by 5 bases, with 12 bases left in between. CDR1 is KGHSH and CDR2 is LQKENI in the germline V gene. The CDR3 extends over 14 amino acids. Here the CDR3 reads CASSPGGGRTEAFF. CDR3 in DNA: TGTGCCAGCTCACCAGGGGGCGGGAGAACTGAAGCTTTCTTT.

The chain uses TRBV11-2 and TRBJ2-3; TRBD2 aligns across 8 bases. Trimming at V came to 5 bases and at J to 4 bases, leaving 5 bases not matched to a gene. The CDR3 consists of 14 residues. Looked up from germline, CDR1 is SGHAT and CDR2 is FQNNGV. CDR3: CASSLGLAPDTQYF. For the CDR3, the DNA is TGTGCCAGCAGCCTCGGACTAGCACCAGATACGCAGTATTTT. Variable domain in full (rest from reference TRBV11-2 and TRBJ2-3): EAGVAQSPRYKIIEKRQSVAFWCNPISGHATLYWYQQILGQGPKLLIQFQNNGVVDDSQLPKDRFSAERLKGVDSTLKIQPAKLEDSAVYLCASSLGLAPDTQYFGPGTRLTVL.

This sequence joins TRBV18 and TRBJ1-5, with 9 bases aligning to TRBD1. After removal of 5 bases from V and 3 bases from J, the junction contained 11 bases not matched to a gene. CDR1 is KGHSH and CDR2 is LQKENI in the germline V gene. CDR3 length equals 17 residues. The CDR3 DNA is TGTGCCAGCTCATTGACAGGGGGTCGCCTTAACAATCAGCCCCAGCATTTT. Its translation: CASSLTGGRLNNQPQHF.

The rearrangement links TRBV5-1 to TRBJ1-1, with D possibly matching TRBD1 (5 bases). From germline, CDR1 is SGHRS and CDR2 YFSETQ. This CDR3 has 15 residues. With 0 bases removed from V and 0 bases from J, the gap between germline ends came to 9 bases. The CDR3 sequence: CASSLDAGLNTEAFF. CDR3 nucleotides: TGCGCCAGCAGCTTGGATGCAGGGCTGAACACTGAAGCTTTCTTT.

As regards this clone: Its ends do not fully match the called genes, so a read error is possible. The chain links TRBV7-9 to TRBJ2-3; D not resolved. This CDR3 spans 10 amino acids. Germline CDR1 and CDR2: SEHNR and FQNEAQ (reference sequence). The CDR3 DNA reads as TGTTCCAGCTCGGAGGATACGCAGTATTTT. This translates into CSSSEDTQYF.

This chain uses TRBV11-2 with TRBJ2-5, with D uncertain. Germline V CDR1 and CDR2: SGHAT, FQNNGV. This CDR3 is built from 12 residues. V was clipped by 1 base and J by 5 bases, with 5 bases between them. The CDR3 loop reads CASSLGQETQYF. The DNA of the CDR3 is TGTGCCAGCAGCTTAGGGCAGGAGACCCAGTACTTC.

This clone has a handful of counts. The chain recombines TRBV19 with TRBJ2-1; no definite D call. The CDR3 spans 13 residues. The germline V gene encodes CDR1 LNHDA and CDR2 SQIVND (reference sequence). With 3 bases removed from V and 9 bases from J, the gap between germline ends came to 12 bases. The CDR3 is CASSISGPGEQFF. CDR3 coding DNA: TGTGCCAGTAGTATTTCAGGTCCTGGTGAGCAGTTCTTC.

The chain is built from TRBV27 and TRBJ2-1; 11 positions agree with TRBD2. After removal of 3 bases from V and 4 bases from J, the junction contained 11 bases not matched to a gene. The CDR3 covers 18 residues. Germline values: CDR1 MNHEY, CDR2 SMNVEV (reference sequence). CDR3 bases: TGTGCCAGCAGTTTGTATCTAGCGGGGGGATTGGGGTACAATGAGCAGTTCTTC. This translates into CASSLYLAGGLGYNEQFF.

CDR3 in amino acids: CASSAGGPGYTF. CDR3 sequence (DNA): TGCGCCAGCAGCGCAGGGGGTCCTGGCTACACCTTC. The rearrangement joins TRBV5-1 to TRBJ1-2, with TRBD1 matching 7 bases. Germline loops: CDR1 SGHRS, CDR2 YFSETQ. The CDR3 runs to 12 residues. The J segment lost 7 bases and the V segment lost 4 bases, leaving 4 bases of the junction unmatched.

V usage is TRBV7-5 and J usage is TRBJ2-2; TRBD2 is the table's D call and was not checked against the DNA. TRBV7-5 is shown as a pseudogene. The CDR3 has 12 amino acids. This CDR3 is CVRSGRTGELFF. DNA of the CDR3: TGTGTCAGAAGCGGGAGGACCGGGGAGCTGTTTTTT.

The chain links TRBV15 to TRBJ2-5; 10 positions match TRBD1. The germline CDR1 and CDR2 sequences are LNHNV and YYDKDF (reference sequence). V was clipped by 2 bases and J by 5 bases; unmatched bases: 5. The CDR3 contains 15 residues. The CDR3 nucleotides are TGTGCCACCAGCAGAAGACAGGGGGCCACGGAGACCCAGTACTTC. Its protein product is CATSRRQGATETQYF.

The chain carries TRBV2 and TRBJ1-4, with 7 bases lining up with TRBD1. V gave up 6 bases and J gave up 3 bases; unmatched junction bases: 1. Germline CDR1 and CDR2: SNHLY and FYNNEI. CDR3 length: 13 amino acids. The CDR3 DNA is TGTGCCAGCAGCGGGACAGCTAATGAAAAACTGTTTTTT. Its protein is CASSGTANEKLFF.

This sequence joins TRBV19 and TRBJ2-2, with 9 bases matching TRBD1. The J segment lost 6 bases and the V segment lost 3 bases, leaving 8 bases of the junction unmatched. There are 16 residues in the CDR3. CDR1 is LNHDA, CDR2 SQIVND, per germline (reference sequence). The CDR3 reads CASSIYGTGYSGELFF. The DNA of the CDR3 is TGTGCCAGTAGTATTTACGGGACAGGGTATTCCGGGGAGCTGTTTTTT.

Only a few counts were recorded for this clone. Other DNA sequences from this sample encode an identical CDR3 as well. The rearrangement uses TRBV9 and TRBJ2-5, with 9 bases that match TRBD2. CDR3 length: 16 residues. Losses at the gene ends were 0 bases for V and 1 base for J; bases not matched to a gene: 4. The germline gives CDR1 SGDLS, CDR2 YYNGEE. The chain's CDR3 is CASSVDGRGGQETQYF. Here the CDR3 DNA reads TGTGCCAGCAGCGTAGATGGGCGGGGGGGCCAAGAGACCCAGTACTTC.

The chain couples TRBV5-1 to TRBJ2-1; 7 bases fit TRBD1. V trimming: 4 bases; J trimming: 0 bases; junction bases outside the gene matches: 4. Germline CDR1 reads SGHRS; CDR2 reads YFSETQ. This CDR3 is built from 15 residues. The CDR3: CASSQGGYSYNEQFF. In DNA form, the CDR3 reads TGCGCCAGCAGCCAAGGGGGCTACTCCTACAATGAGCAGTTCTTC.

This clone was found a few times. The chain couples TRBV7-9 to TRBJ2-1, with D possibly being TRBD1 (6 bases). This CDR3 has 14 residues. V was pared by 3 bases and J by 1 base, with 7 bases between. Looked up from germline, CDR1 is SEHNR and CDR2 is FQNEAQ (reference sequence). The DNA of the CDR3 is TGTGCCAGCAGCTTCGGACAGTCCTACAATGAGCAGTTCTTC. Translated: CASSFGQSYNEQFF.

As DNA, the CDR3 is TGTGCCAGCAGATTTAGCGGGGACACCGGGGAGCTGTTTTTT. It is translated as CASRFSGDTGELFF. This chain joins TRBV6-4 and TRBJ2-2; 8 nucleotides line up with TRBD2. The CDR3 is made up of 14 amino acids. The V gene end was trimmed by 6 bases and the J gene end by 3 bases; junction bases not matched to a gene: 3. Germline V gene sequence: CDR1 MRHNA, CDR2 SNTAGT.

The chain carries TRBV7-8 and TRBJ2-3, with D perhaps TRBD2 (6 bases). V lost 1 base, J lost 5 bases, and 10 bases lay in between. Germline loops: CDR1 SGHVS, CDR2 FQNEAQ. The CDR3 runs to 14 residues. In DNA, the CDR3 is TGTGCCAGCAGCTTAGAGCCGCGGGGAGATACGCAGTATTTT. This sequence encodes CASSLEPRGDTQYF.

The gene calls are TRBV6-5 and TRBJ1-6, with D perhaps matching TRBD1 (5 bases). Trimming shortened V by 2 bases and J by 7 bases, and 12 bases separated the two germline ends. The CDR3 is 15 residues long. CDR1 MNHEY and CDR2 SVGAGI come from the germline V gene. As DNA, the CDR3 is TGTGCCAGCAGTTACGGGGCAGCAAACAATTCACCCCTCCACTTT. This translates into CASSYGAANNSPLHF.